This T cell receptor beta chain is drawn from a study of regulatory T cells in long-lasting Graves disease. The sample's time point: newly diagnosed GD, antithyroid drugs for less than 3 months. RNA from PBMCs was the source of the TCR library. This clonotype turned up a few times. iRepertoire HTBI primers and Arm-PCR of CDR3 regions built TCR beta libraries. From the multiplex PCR reads, TCRdb called clonotypes with MiXCR, one entry per CDR3 protein. This table has about 430,000 distinct CDR3 sequences, about 15% appearing once. These data also featured in a second study, about T cells in Graves' hyperthyroidism and ophthalmopathy.

The source material was peripheral blood mononuclear cells (PBMCs), sampled at new diagnosis, from a patient treated with antithyroid drugs. The receptor's source is a woman between 40 and 55 years old with Graves disease.

CDR3 sequence (DNA): TGTGCCAGCAGTGAGGTTCCTGGAAACACCATATATTTT. It specifies CASSEVPGNTIYF. The chain carries TRBV7-3 and TRBJ1-3; D unresolved. The CDR3 covers 13 residues. Trimming cost V 6 bases and J 2 bases, with 8 bases left between them. Germline loops: CDR1 SGHTA, CDR2 FQGTGA.